This T cell receptor beta chain was sequenced in a study of T cells after somatic rescue of genetic block. TCRdb's table, derived via immunoSEQ multiplex PCR, lists solely in-frame clones and lacks some. The table has around 12,000 clones, approximately 74% seen once. This clone was counted between two and nine times. With V trimmed by 4 bases and J by 0 bases, 9 bases remained unmatched. The CDR3 covers 19 residues. CDR1 is SEHNR and CDR2 is FQNEAQ in the germline V gene (reference sequence). The chain links TRBV7-9 to TRBJ1-6, with 10 positions matching TRBD1. Sequenced material: peripheral blood mononuclear cells (PBMCs). The source of this sequence is a boy younger than 18. The CDR3 DNA reads as TGTGCCAGCAGCTCACCCCGGGACAGGGGATTCTCCTATAATTCACCCCTCCACTTT. Translating it yields CASSSPRDRGFSYNSPLHF.